This TCR beta chain derives from a study of control samples from healthy donors and cancer patients. The method was immunoSEQ multiplex PCR; TCRdb's version includes in-frame clones alone and lacks a portion of them. The repertoire consists of under 200,000 clones, with over 85% occurring once and the leading ten covering more than 8%. Trimming took off 3 bases at V and 2 bases at J, with 6 bases between the two ends. The V gene's germline CDR1 is SEHNR and CDR2 FQNEAQ (reference sequence). The CDR3 covers 13 residues. Sequenced material: blood. This TCR was sampled from a woman aged 40 to 50 in good health. The chain joins TRBV7-9 to TRBJ2-3, with D hard to call. The CDR3: CASSFQHTDTQYF. The CDR3 coding sequence is TGTGCCAGCAGCTTTCAACACACAGATACGCAGTATTTT.